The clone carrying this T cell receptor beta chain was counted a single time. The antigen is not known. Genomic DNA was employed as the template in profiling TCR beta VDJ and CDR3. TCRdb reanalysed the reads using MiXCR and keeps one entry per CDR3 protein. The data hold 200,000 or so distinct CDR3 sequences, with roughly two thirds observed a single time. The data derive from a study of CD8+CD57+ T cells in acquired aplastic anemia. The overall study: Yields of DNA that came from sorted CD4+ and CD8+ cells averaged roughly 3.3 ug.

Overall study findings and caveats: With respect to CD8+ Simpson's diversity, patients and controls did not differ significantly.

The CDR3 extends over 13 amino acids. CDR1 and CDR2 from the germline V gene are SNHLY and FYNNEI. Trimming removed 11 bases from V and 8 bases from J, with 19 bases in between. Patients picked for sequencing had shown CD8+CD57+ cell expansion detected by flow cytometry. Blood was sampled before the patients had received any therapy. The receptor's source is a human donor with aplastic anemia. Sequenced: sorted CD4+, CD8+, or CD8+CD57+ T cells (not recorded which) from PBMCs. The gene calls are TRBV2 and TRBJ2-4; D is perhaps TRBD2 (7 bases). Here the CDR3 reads CAGGWGGADIQYF. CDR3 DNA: TGTGCCGGGGGATGGGGGGGGGCCGACATTCAGTACTTC.